The sequence of this T cell receptor (beta chain) was determined in a study of T-cell reconstitution after alpha-beta-depleted transplantation in children (TCRdb year 2016). With respect to the entire study: Using TCR repertoire profiling, the study followed T-cell immune reconstitution in a quantitative way in children after TCRalphabeta/CD19-depleted allogeneic hematopoietic cell transplantation.

This clonotype was counted between two and nine times. Its antigen is not yet known. No much larger clone exists at a distance of one base, and base qualities are not known. V loses 0 bases, J loses 6 bases, and the germline ends lie 9 bases apart. Reading the germline V gene (reference sequence) gives CDR1 DFQATT and CDR2 SNEGSKA. Including cysteine and phenylalanine, the CDR3 has 13 amino acids. The CDR3 DNA has 39 bases and is translated from base 1. The library was produced with PCR. The reads were generated on an Illumina HiSeq 2500. To normalize quantification of the TCRbeta repertoire, the TCR libraries were built with molecular barcoding that relied on unique molecular identifiers. In TCRdb, the public reads were trimmed at Q25 with fastp and aligned with MiXCR, with productive beta chains retained. Each CDR3 protein gets just one entry, which takes the most common genes and DNA from the rows behind it. This sample lists about 110,000 distinct CDR3 sequences; 10% were detected once. The ten largest clones take up about 7.3% of the sample.

This sequence originates from a human donor who donated a stem cell graft to a child with acute lymphoblastic leukemia. This material consisted of PBMCs from the stem cell graft donor, taken from the stem cell graft. The rearranged segments are TRBV20-1 and TRBJ1-5, with an unclear D gene assignment. The nucleotide sequence reads as follows: TGCAGTGCTAGAGAGGTGGAAAGTCAGCCCCAGCATTTT. Its protein is CSAREVESQPQHF.